This TCR beta chain is from a study of T cell responses to AZD1222 COVID-19 vaccine (dated by TCRdb to about 2021). Study-level background: TCR sequencing covered 233 trial participants: around 210 given two doses of AZD1222 and 26 given two doses of MenACWY control vaccine. Trial participants were enrolled by age into 18-55, 56-69 and 70-plus year subgroups, with around 150, 28 and 57 TCR-sequenced participants respectively. General conclusions and limits of the study: Because no day 14 peak-response samples were available, the repertoires could be characterized only after the peak T cell response. Reportedly, close to half of the unique spike-specific TCRs recognized epitopes lying outside the regions that are mutated in the B.1.351 and B.1.1.7 variants. CD4 TCRs associated with the vaccine covered the entire spike protein, and the dominant responses were in regions 160-218 and 743-854. Participants were mostly white British and included more females than males, and it was suggested by the authors that clonal diversity may have been underestimated. In the small 56-69-year group, the increase in depth fell short of significance, most likely because of low power. After two AZD1222 doses, spike-specific TCR breadth and depth were significantly higher than at day 0 and than in MenACWY recipients. Only six AZD1222 recipients were SARS-CoV-2 seropositive at baseline, limiting conclusions about previously exposed vaccinees.

The CDR3 regions of human TCRbeta chains were subjected to immunosequencing. The original methods were these. TCRs in the repertoires were compared against a reference library of SARS-CoV-2-specific TCRs that had been generated with the MIRA antigen-specificity platform. Breadth was defined as the fraction of unique TCRs that were SARS-CoV-2-associated. Depth was defined as the fraction of total T cells that were SARS-CoV-2-associated. Using the MIRA data, each spike-specific TCR was assigned both to the spike region to which the TCR was reactive and to a CD4 or CD8 class. Log10-transformed breadth and depth values were compared by one-way ANOVA with Sidak's multiple comparisons tests. Sourced from immuneACCESS, this table was stored by TCRdb with only in-frame sequences that have V and J called. A share of the clones is absent; for the studies checked, an unresolved V gene accounts for under half, and the remainder has no known explanation. V and J calls and clone size are copied from that table; D and trimming were computed from the DNA. Across this sample there are under 150,000 clones, with roughly 92% seen only once. The biggest ten clones account for 1.6% of the sample.

The trim is 4 bases for V and 2 bases for J, with a gap of 19 bases between the germline ends. Reading from cysteine to phenylalanine, the CDR3 counts 17 amino acids. Only the CDR3 region is kept as DNA, spanning 51 bases read in frame from base 1. CDR1 and CDR2, looked up from the germline V gene, are MGHRA and YSYEKL. As to this clone: Its antigen is still unknown. No much larger clone is present one base from it, and per-base qualities are unavailable.

The time point label, read with the paper, signifies: about 28 days (+/-7) after the second vaccine dose. AZD1222 recipients given second doses at about 4 weeks or at about 12 weeks were pooled, since spike-specific TCR depth and breadth were not found to differ between the two schedules. Vaccinee samples were obtained from the UK trials COV001 and COV002, which included a single-blind randomized controlled phase 2/3 trial of AZD1222 (ChAdOx1 nCoV-19) in healthy adults. For TCRbeta chain sequencing, PBMC samples were collected from trial participants at day 0 and at day 28 after the second dose. The source is an adult who received the AZD1222 COVID-19 vaccine. Sequenced material: peripheral blood, taken 28 days after the second AZD1222 dose. The sequence is built from TRBV4-1 and TRBJ2-3; TRBD2 is a possible D gene, resting on 5 matching bases. This receptor carries the CDR3 CASSLSRQTKFTDTQYF. Here is the DNA: TGCGCCAGCAGCCTATCCCGGCAGACTAAATTCACAGATACGCAGTATTTT.